Below, 6 T cell receptor beta chains from the same sample are listed, as sequenced in a study of blood T cells in healthy people across ages. Together with a sample-barcoded 5' primer, a J-beta primer mix was included in a second PCR lasting roughly 6 to 12 cycles. From the 5' RACE reads, TCRdb called clonotypes with MiXCR, one entry per CDR3 protein. There are hundreds of thousands of distinct CDR3 sequences in the sample; about 62% occur only once, and about 20% lies in the top ten. Sequenced: blood. The receptors stem from a man younger than 45 in good health.

This rearrangement joins TRBV9 to TRBJ2-7, with TRBD2 matching over 9 bases. There are 15 residues in the CDR3. Germline V CDR1 and CDR2: SGDLS, YYNGEE. Losses at the gene ends were 1 base for V and 2 bases for J; bases not matched to a gene: 4. The CDR3 protein is CASSVLAGGTYEQYF. The CDR3 bases are TGTGCCAGCAGCGTATTGGCGGGAGGGACCTACGAGCAGTACTTC.

The table lists this clonotype with a few counts. V is TRBV12-3 or TRBV12-4 and J is TRBJ2-5; D gene uncertain. V lost 5 bases and J lost 7, with 20 bases in between. This CDR3 spans 15 amino acids. The CDR3 DNA reads TGTGCCAGCAGTCCCGAGTTGGCGACTCGAGGGACCCAGTACTTC. This encodes CASSPELATRGTQYF.

A few counts support this clonotype. The gene calls are TRBV3-1 and TRBJ2-7; no clear D gene. Germline V gene lookup returns CDR1 LGHDT and CDR2 YNNKEL (reference sequence). The V end lost 1 base, the J end lost 0 bases, and 7 bases lay between the germline ends. This CDR3 contains 14 residues. In DNA, the CDR3 is TGTGCCAGCAGCCAAGGACTCCTCTCCTACGAGCAGTACTTC. This translates into CASSQGLLSYEQYF.

This chain connects TRBV25-1 to TRBJ2-6; D call uncertain. Germline loops: CDR1 MGHDK, CDR2 SYGVNS. The CDR3 loop spans 15 amino acids. V was cut by 2 bases and J by 3 bases, with 8 bases left in between. The CDR3 loop is CASSERVSGANVLTF. In DNA, the CDR3 is TGTGCCAGCAGTGAACGGGTTAGTGGGGCCAACGTCCTGACTTTC.

V usage is TRBV12-3 or TRBV12-4 and J usage is TRBJ2-1; 9 nucleotides line up with TRBD1. V was clipped by 7 bases and J by 3 bases; unmatched bases: 7. CDR3 length equals 15 residues. The CDR3 DNA sequence: TGTGCCAGCAACTACCGGGACAGGGTCTACAATGAGCAGTTCTTC. This sequence encodes CASNYRDRVYNEQFF.

This chain joins TRBV12-3 or TRBV12-4 and TRBJ1-5; D perhaps matches TRBD1 (5 bases). The V end lost 5 bases, the J end lost 2 bases, and 10 bases lay between the germline ends. This CDR3 is built from 14 residues. The CDR3 spells CASSMGRGNQPQHF. CDR3 DNA sequence: TGTGCCAGCAGTATGGGGCGGGGCAATCAGCCCCAGCATTTT.